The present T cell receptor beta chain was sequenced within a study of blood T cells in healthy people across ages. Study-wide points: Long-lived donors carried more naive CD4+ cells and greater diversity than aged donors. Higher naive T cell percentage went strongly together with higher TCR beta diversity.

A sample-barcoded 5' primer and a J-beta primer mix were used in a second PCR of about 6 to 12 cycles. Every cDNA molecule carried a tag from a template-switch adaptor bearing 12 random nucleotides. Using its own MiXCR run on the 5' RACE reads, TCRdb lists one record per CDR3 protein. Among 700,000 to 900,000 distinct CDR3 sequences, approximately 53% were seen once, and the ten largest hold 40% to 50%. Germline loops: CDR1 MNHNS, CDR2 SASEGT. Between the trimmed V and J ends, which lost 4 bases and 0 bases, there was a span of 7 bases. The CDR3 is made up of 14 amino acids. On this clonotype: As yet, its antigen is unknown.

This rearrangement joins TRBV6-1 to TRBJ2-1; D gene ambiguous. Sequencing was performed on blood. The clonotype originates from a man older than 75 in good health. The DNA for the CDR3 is TGTGCCAGCAGTGGGCTAAGCTCCTACAATGAGCAGTTCTTC. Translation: CASSGLSSYNEQFF.